Included here is one T cell receptor beta chain sequence, with context. Germline CDR1 is SGHAT and CDR2 is FQNNGV. The CDR3 totals 14 residues. V lost 5 bases to trimming and J lost 8 bases, with 16 bases between them. The source of the sample is a study of T cell changes during pregnancy in multiple sclerosis. The table came from immunoSEQ multiplex PCR; TCRdb's copy has only in-frame clones and leaves some out. The table has 67,000 or so clones, 92% seen once. This sequence was found in a female donor in good health, enrolled as a control in a pregnancy study. This chain connects TRBV11-2 to TRBJ2-1; D is perhaps TRBD1 (6 bases). Sequencing used CD8+ T cells from peripheral blood mononuclear cells, obtained in the third trimester of pregnancy. CDR3: CASSQMGALDEQFF. CDR3 nucleotides: TGTGCCAGCAGCCAAATGGGGGCATTGGATGAGCAGTTCTTC.